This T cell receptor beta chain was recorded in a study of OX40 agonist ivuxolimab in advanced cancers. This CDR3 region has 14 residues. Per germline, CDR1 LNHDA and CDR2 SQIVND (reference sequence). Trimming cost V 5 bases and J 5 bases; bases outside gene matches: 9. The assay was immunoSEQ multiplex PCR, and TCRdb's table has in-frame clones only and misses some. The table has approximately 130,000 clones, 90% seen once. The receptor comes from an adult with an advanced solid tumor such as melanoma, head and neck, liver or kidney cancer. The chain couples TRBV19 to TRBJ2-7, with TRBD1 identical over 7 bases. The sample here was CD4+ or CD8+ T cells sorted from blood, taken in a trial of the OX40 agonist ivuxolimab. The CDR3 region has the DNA TGTGCCAGTAGTCGGGACAGATCCCACCACGAGCAGTACTTC. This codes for CASSRDRSHHEQYF. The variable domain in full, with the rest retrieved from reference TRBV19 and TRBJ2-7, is DGGITQSPKYLFRKEGQNVTLSCEQNLNHDAMYWYRQDPGQGLRLIYYSQIVNDFQKGDIAEGYSVSREKKESFPLTVTSAQKNPTAFYLCASSRDRSHHEQYFGPGTRLTVT.